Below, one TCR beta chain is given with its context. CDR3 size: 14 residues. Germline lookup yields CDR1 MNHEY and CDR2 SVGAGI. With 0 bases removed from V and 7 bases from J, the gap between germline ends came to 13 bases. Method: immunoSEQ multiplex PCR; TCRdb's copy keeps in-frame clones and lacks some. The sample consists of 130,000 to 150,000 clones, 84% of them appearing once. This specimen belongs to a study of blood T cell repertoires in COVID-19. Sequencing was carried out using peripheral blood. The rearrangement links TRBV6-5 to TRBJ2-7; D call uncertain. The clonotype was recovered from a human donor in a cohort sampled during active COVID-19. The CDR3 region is CASSYSSLIREQYF. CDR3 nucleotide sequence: TGTGCCAGCAGTTACTCAAGTCTAATACGAGAGCAGTACTTC.